This TCR beta chain was retrieved from a study of blood T cells in healthy people across ages. For the second PCR, which ran for roughly 6 to 12 cycles, a sample-barcoded 5' primer and a J-beta primer mix were used. TCRdb called the 5' RACE reads again in MiXCR, with one record for every CDR3 protein. The repertoire holds about 1.6 million distinct CDR3 sequences, about 35% seen once, with 11% in the top ten. Trimming left V 3 bases short and J 3 bases short, with 9 bases between. The V gene's germline CDR1 is SGDLS and CDR2 YYNGEE. The CDR3 has 14 residues. This clonotype was recorded a few times. The sample taken for sequencing was blood. This chain uses TRBV9 with TRBJ2-2, with a tentative D call TRBD1 (5 bases). This sequence originates from a woman aged 30 to 39 in good health. In nucleotides, the CDR3 is TGTGCCAGCAGCGCCGGACACTACACCGGGGAGCTGTTTTTT. Amino acids: CASSAGHYTGELFF.